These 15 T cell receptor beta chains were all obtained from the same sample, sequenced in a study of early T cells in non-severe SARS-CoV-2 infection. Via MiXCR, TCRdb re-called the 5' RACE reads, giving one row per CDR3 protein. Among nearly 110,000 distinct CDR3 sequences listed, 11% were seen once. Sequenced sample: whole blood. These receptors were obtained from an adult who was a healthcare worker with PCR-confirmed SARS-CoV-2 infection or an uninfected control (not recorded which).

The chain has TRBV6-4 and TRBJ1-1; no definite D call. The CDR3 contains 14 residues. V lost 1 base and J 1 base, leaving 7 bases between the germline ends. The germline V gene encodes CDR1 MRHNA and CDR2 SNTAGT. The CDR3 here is CASSDYWANTEAFF. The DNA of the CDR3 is TGTGCCAGCAGTGACTACTGGGCGAACACTGAAGCTTTCTTT.

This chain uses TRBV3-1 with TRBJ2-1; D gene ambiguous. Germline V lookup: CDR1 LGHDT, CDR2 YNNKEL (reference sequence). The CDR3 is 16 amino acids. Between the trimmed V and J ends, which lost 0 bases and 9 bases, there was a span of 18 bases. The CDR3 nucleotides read TGTGCCAGCAGCCAAGAGGTCGCTCTAGAGTTCGGTGAGCAGTTCTTC. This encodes CASSQEVALEFGEQFF.

The CDR3 sequence: CSAWPWTGVRGYTF. Written as DNA, the CDR3 is TGCAGCGCTTGGCCTTGGACAGGGGTGCGCGGCTACACCTTC. This chain links TRBV29-1 with TRBJ1-2, with 9 nucleotides matching TRBD1. V gave up 7 bases and J gave up 8 bases; unmatched junction bases: 14. The CDR3 length is 14 residues. Germline CDR1 SQVTM, CDR2 ANQGSEA.

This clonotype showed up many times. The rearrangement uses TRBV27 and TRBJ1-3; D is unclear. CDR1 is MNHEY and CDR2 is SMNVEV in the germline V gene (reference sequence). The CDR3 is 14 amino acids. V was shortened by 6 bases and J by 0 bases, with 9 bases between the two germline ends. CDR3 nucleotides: TGTGCCAGCAGCTTAACGAGCTCTGGAAACACCATATATTTT. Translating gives CASSLTSSGNTIYF.

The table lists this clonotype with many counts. The CDR3 nucleotides read TGTGCCAGCAGCTTAGGACCCCGGCATTCTAGCGCTTCCTACGAGCAGTACTTC. Its protein is CASSLGPRHSSASYEQYF. The chain employs TRBV7-2 and TRBJ2-7, with D possibly matching TRBD2 (6 bases). CDR1 SGHTA and CDR2 FQGNSA come from the germline V gene. V lost 1 base to trimming and J lost 1 base, with 20 bases between them. This CDR3 region has 18 residues.

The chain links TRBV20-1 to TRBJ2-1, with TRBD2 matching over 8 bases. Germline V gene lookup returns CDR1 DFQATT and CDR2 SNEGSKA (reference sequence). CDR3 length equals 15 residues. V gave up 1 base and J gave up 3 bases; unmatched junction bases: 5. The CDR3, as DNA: TGCAGTGCTAGAGGTACAGCGGGAGACTACAATGAGCAGTTCTTC. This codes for CSARGTAGDYNEQFF.

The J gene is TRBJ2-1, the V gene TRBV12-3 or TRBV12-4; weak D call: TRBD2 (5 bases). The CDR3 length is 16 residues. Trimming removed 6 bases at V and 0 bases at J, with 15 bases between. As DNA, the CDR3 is TGTGCCAGCAGCCCGATTATCCGGGGCTCCTACAATGAGCAGTTCTTC. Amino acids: CASSPIIRGSYNEQFF.

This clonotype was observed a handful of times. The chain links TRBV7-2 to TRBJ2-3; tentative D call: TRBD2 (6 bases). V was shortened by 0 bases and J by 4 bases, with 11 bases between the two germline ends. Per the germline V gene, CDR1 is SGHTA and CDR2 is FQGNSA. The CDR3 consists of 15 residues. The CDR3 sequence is CASSLARTGADTQYF. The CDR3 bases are TGTGCCAGCAGCTTAGCCCGGACGGGGGCAGATACGCAGTATTTT.

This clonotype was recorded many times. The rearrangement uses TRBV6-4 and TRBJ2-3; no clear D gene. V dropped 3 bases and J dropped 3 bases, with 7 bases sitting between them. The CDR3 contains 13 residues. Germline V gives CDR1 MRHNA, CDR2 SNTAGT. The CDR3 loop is CASSERETDTQYF. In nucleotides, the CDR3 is TGTGCCAGCAGTGAACGTGAGACAGATACGCAGTATTTT.

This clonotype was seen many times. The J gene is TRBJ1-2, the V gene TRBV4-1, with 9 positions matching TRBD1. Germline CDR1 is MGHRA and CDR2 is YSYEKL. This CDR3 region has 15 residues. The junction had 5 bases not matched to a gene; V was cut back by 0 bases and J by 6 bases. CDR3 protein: CASSQDRGQGDGYTF. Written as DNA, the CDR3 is TGCGCCAGCAGCCAAGATAGGGGACAGGGCGATGGCTACACCTTC.

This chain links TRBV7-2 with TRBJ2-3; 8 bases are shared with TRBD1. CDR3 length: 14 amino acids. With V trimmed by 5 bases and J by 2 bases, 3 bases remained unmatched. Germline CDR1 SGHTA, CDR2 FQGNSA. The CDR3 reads CASSAQGATDTQYF. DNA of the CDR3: TGTGCCAGCAGCGCGCAGGGGGCCACAGATACGCAGTATTTT. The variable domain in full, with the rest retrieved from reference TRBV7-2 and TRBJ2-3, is GAGVSQSPSNKVTEKGKDVELRCDPISGHTALYWYRQSLGQGLEFLIYFQGNSAPDKSGLPSDRFSAERTGGSVSTLTIQRTQQEDSAVYLCASSAQGATDTQYFGPGTRLTVL.

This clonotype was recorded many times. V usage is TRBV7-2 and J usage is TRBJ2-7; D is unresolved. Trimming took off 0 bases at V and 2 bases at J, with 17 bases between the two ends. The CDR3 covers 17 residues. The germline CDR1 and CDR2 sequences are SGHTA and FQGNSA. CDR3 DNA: TGTGCCAGCAGCTTAGCCCTGCCGGCCCCCTTTACCTACGAGCAGTACTTC. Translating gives CASSLALPAPFTYEQYF.

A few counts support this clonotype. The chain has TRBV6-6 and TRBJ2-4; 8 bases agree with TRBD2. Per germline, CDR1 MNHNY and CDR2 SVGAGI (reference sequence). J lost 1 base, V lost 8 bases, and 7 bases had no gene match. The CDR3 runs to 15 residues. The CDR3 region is CASSGREVAKNIQYF. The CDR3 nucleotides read TGTGCCAGCTCCGGGCGGGAGGTGGCCAAAAACATTCAGTACTTC.

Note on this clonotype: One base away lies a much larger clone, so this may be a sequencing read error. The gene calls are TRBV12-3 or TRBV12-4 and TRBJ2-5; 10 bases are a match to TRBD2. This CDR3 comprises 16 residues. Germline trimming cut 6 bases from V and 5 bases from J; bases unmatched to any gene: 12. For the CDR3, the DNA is TGTGCCAGCAGCCGGGCTAGCGGGAGCAGGGGGGAGACCCAGTACTTC. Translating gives CASSRASGSRGETQYF.

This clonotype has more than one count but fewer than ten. Here the CDR3 reads CASSYTDRDRNEQYF. CDR3 bases: TGTGCCAGCAGTTACACAGACCGGGACCGAAACGAGCAGTACTTC. The J gene is TRBJ2-7, the V gene TRBV6-5; either TRBD1 or TRBD2 may fit D (5 bases each). Trimming pared 2 bases from V and 5 bases from J, leaving 16 bases between. This CDR3 has 15 residues. CDR1 is MNHEY, CDR2 SVGAGI, per germline.